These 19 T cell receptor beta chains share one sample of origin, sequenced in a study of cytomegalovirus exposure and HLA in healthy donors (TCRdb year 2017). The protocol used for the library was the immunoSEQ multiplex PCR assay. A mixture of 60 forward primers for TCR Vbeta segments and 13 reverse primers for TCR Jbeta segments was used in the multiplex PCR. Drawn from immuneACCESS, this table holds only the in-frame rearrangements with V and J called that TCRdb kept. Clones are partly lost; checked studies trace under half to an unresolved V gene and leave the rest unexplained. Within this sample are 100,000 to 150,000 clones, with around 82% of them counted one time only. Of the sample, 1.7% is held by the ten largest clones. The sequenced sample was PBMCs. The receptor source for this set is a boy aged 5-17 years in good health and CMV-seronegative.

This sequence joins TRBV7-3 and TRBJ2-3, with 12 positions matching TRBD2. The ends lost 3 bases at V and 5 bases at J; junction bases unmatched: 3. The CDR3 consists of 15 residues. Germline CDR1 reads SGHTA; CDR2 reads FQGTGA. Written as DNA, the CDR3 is TGTGCCAGCAGCTTGACGGGACTAGCGGGAGATACGCAGTATTTT. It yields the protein CASSLTGLAGDTQYF. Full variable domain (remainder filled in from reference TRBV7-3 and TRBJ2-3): GAGVSQTPSNKVTEKGKYVELRCDPISGHTALYWYRQSLGQGPEFLIYFQGTGAADDSGLPNDRFFAVRPEGSVSTLKIQRTERGDSAVYLCASSLTGLAGDTQYFGPGTRLTVL.

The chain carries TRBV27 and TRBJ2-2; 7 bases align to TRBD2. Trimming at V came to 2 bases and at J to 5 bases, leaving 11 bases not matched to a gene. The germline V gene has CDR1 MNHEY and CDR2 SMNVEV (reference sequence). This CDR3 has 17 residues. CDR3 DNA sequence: TGTGCCAGCAGTTTAGATCTAGCGGTCGAGGGTACCGGGGAGCTGTTTTTT. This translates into CASSLDLAVEGTGELFF.

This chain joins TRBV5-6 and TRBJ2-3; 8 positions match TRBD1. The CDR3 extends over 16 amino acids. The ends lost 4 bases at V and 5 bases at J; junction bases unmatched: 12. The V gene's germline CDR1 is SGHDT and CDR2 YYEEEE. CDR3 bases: TGTGCCAGCAGCCCCCGGGCAGGGGGCGGAAGAGATACGCAGTATTTT. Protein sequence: CASSPRAGGGRDTQYF.

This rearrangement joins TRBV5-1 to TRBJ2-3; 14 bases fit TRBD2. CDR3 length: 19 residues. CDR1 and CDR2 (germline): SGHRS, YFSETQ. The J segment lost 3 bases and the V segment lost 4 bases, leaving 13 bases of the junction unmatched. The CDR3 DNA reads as TGCGCCAGCAGCCCCGGACTAGCGGGAGGAACGGTGTGGACAGATACGCAGTATTTT. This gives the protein CASSPGLAGGTVWTDTQYF.

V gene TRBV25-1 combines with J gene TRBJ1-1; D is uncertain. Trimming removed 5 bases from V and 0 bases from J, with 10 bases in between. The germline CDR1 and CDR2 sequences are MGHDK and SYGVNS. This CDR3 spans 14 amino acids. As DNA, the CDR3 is TGTGCCAGCAGTCCCAGGAACATGAACACTGAAGCTTTCTTT. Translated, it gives CASSPRNMNTEAFF.

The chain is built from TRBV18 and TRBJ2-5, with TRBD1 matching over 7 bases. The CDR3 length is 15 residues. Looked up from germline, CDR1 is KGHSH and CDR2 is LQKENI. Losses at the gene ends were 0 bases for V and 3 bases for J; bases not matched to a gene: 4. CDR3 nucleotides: TGTGCCAGCTCACCACCGGGACAGCGTAAAGAGACCCAGTACTTC. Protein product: CASSPPGQRKETQYF. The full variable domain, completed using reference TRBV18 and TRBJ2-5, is NAGVMQNPRHLVRRRGQEARLRCSPMKGHSHVYWYRQLPEEGLKFMVYLQKENIIDESGMPKERFSAEFPKEGPSILRIQQVVRGDSAAYFCASSPPGQRKETQYFGPGTRLLVL.

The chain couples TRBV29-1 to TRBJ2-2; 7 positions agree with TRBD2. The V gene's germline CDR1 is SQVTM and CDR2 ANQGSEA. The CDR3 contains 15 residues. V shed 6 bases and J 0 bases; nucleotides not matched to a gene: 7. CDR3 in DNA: TGCAGCGTGGGGGGGGGTTTCGCGAACACCGGGGAGCTGTTTTTT. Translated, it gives CSVGGGFANTGELFF.

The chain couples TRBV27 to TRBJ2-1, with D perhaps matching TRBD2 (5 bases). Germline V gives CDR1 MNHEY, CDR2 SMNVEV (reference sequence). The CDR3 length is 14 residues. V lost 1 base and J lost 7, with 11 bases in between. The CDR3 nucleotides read TGTGCCAGCAGTTTATATTCCGGGGTAAATGAGCAGTTCTTC. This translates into CASSLYSGVNEQFF.

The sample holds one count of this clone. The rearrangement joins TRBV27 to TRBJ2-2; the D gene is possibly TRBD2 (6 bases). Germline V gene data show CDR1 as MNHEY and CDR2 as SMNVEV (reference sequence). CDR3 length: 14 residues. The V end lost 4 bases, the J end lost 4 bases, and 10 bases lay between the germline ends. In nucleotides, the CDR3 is TGTGCCAGCAGTTCGGGACTGATCACCGGGGAGCTGTTTTTT. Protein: CASSSGLITGELFF.

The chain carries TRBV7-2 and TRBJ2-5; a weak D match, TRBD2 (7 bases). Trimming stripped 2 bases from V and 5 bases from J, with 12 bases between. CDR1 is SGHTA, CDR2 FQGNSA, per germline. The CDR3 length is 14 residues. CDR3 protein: CASSLRGAGETQYF. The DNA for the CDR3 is TGTGCCAGCAGCTTACGGGGGGCGGGGGAGACCCAGTACTTC.

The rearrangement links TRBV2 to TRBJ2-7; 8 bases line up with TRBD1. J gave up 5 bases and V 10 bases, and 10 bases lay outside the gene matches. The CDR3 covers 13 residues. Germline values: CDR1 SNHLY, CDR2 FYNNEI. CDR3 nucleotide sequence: TGTGCCACCAAAGAGGACAGGGCAAACGAGCAGTACTTC. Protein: CATKEDRANEQYF.

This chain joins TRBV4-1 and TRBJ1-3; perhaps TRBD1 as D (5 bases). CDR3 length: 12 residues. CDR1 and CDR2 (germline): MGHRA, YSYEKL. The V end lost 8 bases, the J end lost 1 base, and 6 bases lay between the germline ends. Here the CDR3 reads CASGGSGNTIYF. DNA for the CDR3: TGCGCCAGCGGGGGGTCTGGAAACACCATATATTTT.

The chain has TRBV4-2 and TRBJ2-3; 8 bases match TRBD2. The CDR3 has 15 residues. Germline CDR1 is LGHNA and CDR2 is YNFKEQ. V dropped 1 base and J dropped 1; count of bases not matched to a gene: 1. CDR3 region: CASSQGAGGTDTQYF. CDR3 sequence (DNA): TGTGCCAGCAGCCAAGGAGCGGGGGGCACAGATACGCAGTATTTT.

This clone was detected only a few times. This chain's CDR3 is CASSSNRDYGYTF. The CDR3 nucleotides read TGTGCCAGCAGTTCAAACAGGGATTATGGCTACACCTTC. The chain recombines TRBV28 with TRBJ1-2; D perhaps matches TRBD1 (6 bases). The CDR3 is 13 residues long. Trimming left V 4 bases short and J 5 bases short, with 11 bases between. Per germline, CDR1 MDHEN and CDR2 SYDVKM.

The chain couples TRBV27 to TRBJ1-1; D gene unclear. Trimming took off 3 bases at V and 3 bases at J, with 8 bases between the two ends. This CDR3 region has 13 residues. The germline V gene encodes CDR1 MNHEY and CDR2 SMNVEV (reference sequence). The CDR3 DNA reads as TGTGCCAGCAGTTTGAGTCTGGACACTGAAGCTTTCTTT. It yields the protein CASSLSLDTEAFF.

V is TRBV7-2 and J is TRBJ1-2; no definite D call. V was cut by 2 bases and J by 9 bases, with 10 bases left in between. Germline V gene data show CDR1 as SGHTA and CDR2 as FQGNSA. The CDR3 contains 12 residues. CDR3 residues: CASSLMASRYTF. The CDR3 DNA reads TGTGCCAGCAGCTTAATGGCCTCGCGCTACACCTTC.

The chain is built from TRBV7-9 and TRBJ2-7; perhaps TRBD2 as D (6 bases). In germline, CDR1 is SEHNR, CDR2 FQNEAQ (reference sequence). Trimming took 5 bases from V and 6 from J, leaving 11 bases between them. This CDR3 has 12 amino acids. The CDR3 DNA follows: TGTGCCAGCAGCCGGGGACTTTGCGAGCAGTACTTC. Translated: CASSRGLCEQYF.

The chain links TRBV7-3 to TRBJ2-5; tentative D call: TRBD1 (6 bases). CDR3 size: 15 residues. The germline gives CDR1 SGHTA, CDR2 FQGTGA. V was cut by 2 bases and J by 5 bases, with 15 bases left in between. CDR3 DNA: TGTGCCAGCAGCTTACGAGGGGGAAAGGGGGAGACCCAGTACTTC. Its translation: CASSLRGGKGETQYF.

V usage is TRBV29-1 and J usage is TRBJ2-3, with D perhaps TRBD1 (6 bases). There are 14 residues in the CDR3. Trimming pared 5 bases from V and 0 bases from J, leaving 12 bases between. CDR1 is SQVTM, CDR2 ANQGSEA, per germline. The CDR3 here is CSVRTAPSTDTQYF. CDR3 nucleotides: TGCAGCGTTCGGACAGCACCGAGCACAGATACGCAGTATTTT.